One and the same sample provided the 20 T cell receptor beta chains below, sequenced in a study of CD8 T cells in ankylosing spondylitis. Using its own MiXCR run on the 5' RACE reads, TCRdb lists one record per CDR3 protein. Among 350,000 or so distinct CDR3 sequences listed, under 15% were seen once. Material for sequencing was blood, either unsorted or a sorted T cell fraction (not recorded which). These TCRs come from a male donor with ankylosing spondylitis or in good health (not recorded which).

Only a few counts were recorded for this clonotype. The V call is TRBV9, the J call TRBJ2-1, with TRBD1 matching over 11 bases. The CDR3 spans 16 residues. V lost 4 bases and J lost 8; bases outside the gene matches: 11. Germline lookup yields CDR1 SGDLS and CDR2 YYNGEE. CDR3 sequence (DNA): TGTGCCAGCAGCCTAGGGGGACAGGGGGGGTTTGATGAGCAGTTCTTC. Protein sequence: CASSLGGQGGFDEQFF. Full variable domain (rest looked up from reference TRBV9 and TRBJ2-1): DSGVTQTPKHLITATGQRVTLRCSPRSGDLSVYWYQQSLDQGLQFLIQYYNGEERAKGNILERFSAQQFPDLHSELNLSSLELGDSALYFCASSLGGQGGFDEQFFGPGTRLTVL.

V is TRBV21-1 and J is TRBJ2-3; the D call in the table, TRBD2, was not verified against the DNA. TRBV21-1 is noted as a pseudogene. The CDR3 sequence is 16 residues long. The CDR3 sequence: CASSRPGLPHTDTQYF. The DNA for the CDR3 is TGTGCCAGCAGCAGACCCGGACTACCCCATACAGATACGCAGTATTTT.

This clonotype was observed a few times. CDR3 loop: CASRGPGNSEAFF. The CDR3 nucleotides are TGTGCCAGCCGGGGGCCAGGGAATAGTGAAGCTTTCTTT. The chain employs TRBV6-4 and TRBJ1-1; possibly TRBD1 for D (6 bases). This CDR3 has 13 amino acids. V dropped 8 bases and J dropped 7 bases, with 17 bases sitting between them. Germline values: CDR1 MRHNA, CDR2 SNTAGT.

This clonotype was detected many times. The chain joins TRBV3-1 to TRBJ1-1; TRBD1 matches 7 bases. Germline CDR1 LGHDT, CDR2 YNNKEL (reference sequence). V shed 0 bases, J shed 0 bases, and the junction held 4 bases outside the gene matches. The CDR3 loop spans 16 amino acids. DNA of the CDR3: TGTGCCAGCAGCCAAGATCCCACAGGGGTGAACACTGAAGCTTTCTTT. It is translated as CASSQDPTGVNTEAFF.

This clonotype turned up a few times. The chain combines TRBV6-1 with TRBJ2-7; 11 bases match TRBD1. Looked up from germline, CDR1 is MNHNS and CDR2 is SASEGT. The CDR3 extends over 14 amino acids. The trim removed 5 bases at V and 6 bases at J, leaving 6 bases unmatched. CDR3 in DNA: TGTGCCAGCAGTAAACTAGGGACAGGGGGCGAGCAGTACTTC. It codes for CASSKLGTGGEQYF.

Only a few counts were recorded for this clonotype. The CDR3 reads CASSLALAGGRYEQYF. DNA of the CDR3: TGTGCCAGCAGCTTAGCGCTAGCGGGAGGCCGCTACGAGCAGTACTTC. The J gene is TRBJ2-7, the V gene TRBV7-9; 11 nucleotides align to TRBD2. This CDR3 is built from 16 residues. Germline loops: CDR1 SEHNR, CDR2 FQNEAQ (reference sequence). V lost 0 bases and J lost 3; bases outside the gene matches: 4.

This clonotype was found a few times. The chain couples TRBV7-2 to TRBJ2-5, with D maybe TRBD2 (7 bases). Germline CDR1 is SGHTA and CDR2 is FQGNSA. There are 15 residues in the CDR3. V dropped 5 bases and J dropped 2 bases, with 15 bases sitting between them. The CDR3 loop reads CASSRSRGLQETQYF. CDR3 DNA sequence: TGTGCCAGCAGCCGATCGCGGGGGCTACAAGAGACCCAGTACTTC.

This clonotype has more than one count but fewer than ten. The J gene is TRBJ1-2, the V gene TRBV5-1; D remains ambiguous. Germline V gene data show CDR1 as SGHRS and CDR2 as YFSETQ. CDR3 length: 13 residues. V was cut by 3 bases and J by 4 bases, with 10 bases left in between. CDR3 DNA sequence: TGCGCCAGCAGCTACGGGGAAAGCTATGGCTACACCTTC. This codes for CASSYGESYGYTF.

This clonotype was picked up a small number of times. The CDR3 sequence is CSATREGSYNSPLHF. For the CDR3, the DNA is TGCAGTGCTACCAGGGAGGGCTCCTATAATTCACCCCTCCACTTT. The V call is TRBV20-1, the J call TRBJ1-6; a weak D match, TRBD1 (5 bases). Germline-derived CDR1 and CDR2 are DFQATT and SNEGSKA (reference sequence). This CDR3 has 15 amino acids. V was trimmed by 4 bases and J by 0 bases, leaving 10 bases between them.

The chain is built from TRBV5-1 and TRBJ2-3; D may be TRBD2 (5 bases). The V end was cut by 0 bases, the J end by 0 bases, with 11 bases between. CDR3 length equals 16 residues. CDR1 is SGHRS, CDR2 YFSETQ, per germline. CDR3 coding DNA: TGCGCCAGCAGCTTGGAACGGGGATCTAGCACAGATACGCAGTATTTT. This gives the protein CASSLERGSSTDTQYF.

The V and J genes are TRBV5-6 and TRBJ2-3; D unresolved. The germline CDR1 and CDR2 sequences are SGHDT and YYEEEE. With 1 base removed from V and 6 bases from J, the gap between germline ends came to 12 bases. The CDR3 has 14 amino acids. This CDR3 reads CASSLYVEADTQYF. CDR3 in DNA: TGTGCCAGCAGCTTGTATGTAGAGGCCGATACGCAGTATTTT.

This clonotype occurred a few times. The chain is built from TRBV2 and TRBJ1-2, with no clear D. CDR3 size: 14 residues. Germline CDR1 and CDR2: SNHLY and FYNNEI. The V end was cut by 0 bases, the J end by 4 bases, with 9 bases between. CDR3 region: CASSEASHSYGYTF. CDR3 DNA: TGTGCCAGCAGTGAAGCTTCCCACTCCTATGGCTACACCTTC.

In this sample, this clonotype turned up many times. This chain connects TRBV12-3 or TRBV12-4 to TRBJ2-3; a weak D match, TRBD1 (5 bases). Trimming left V 5 bases short and J 2 bases short, with 8 bases between. CDR3 size: 13 residues. The CDR3: CASSEGVTDTQYF. The CDR3 DNA follows: TGTGCCAGCAGTGAAGGGGTCACAGATACGCAGTATTTT.

This clonotype came up a few times. The V call is TRBV14, the J call TRBJ2-2, with D perhaps matching TRBD1 (6 bases). Trimming shortened V by 4 bases and J by 0 bases, and 12 bases separated the two germline ends. Germline CDR1 is SGHDN and CDR2 is FVKESK. The CDR3 consists of 16 residues. The CDR3 region is CASSRGQTPNTGELFF. CDR3 coding DNA: TGTGCCAGCAGCCGTGGACAGACACCGAACACCGGGGAGCTGTTTTTT.

At least ten counts were recorded for this clonotype. V usage is TRBV20-1 and J usage is TRBJ2-1, with TRBD1 identical over 7 bases. The CDR3 has 15 amino acids. Germline V gives CDR1 DFQATT, CDR2 SNEGSKA (reference sequence). The V segment lost 0 bases and the J segment 5 bases; nucleotides outside the gene matches: 7. In nucleotides, the CDR3 is TGCAGTGCTAGAGATGGGCAGGGGGACAACAATGAGCAGTTCTTC. It yields the protein CSARDGQGDNNEQFF.

The chain carries TRBV6-1 and TRBJ1-6; maybe TRBD1 (6 bases). Per germline, CDR1 MNHNS and CDR2 SASEGT. V was pared by 2 bases and J by 9 bases, with 14 bases between. The CDR3 is 15 residues long. The DNA of the CDR3 is TGTGCCAGCAGTGAAATGCCAGGGGTGGGTTCACCCCTCCACTTT. Its protein product is CASSEMPGVGSPLHF.

This rearrangement joins TRBV3-1 to TRBJ2-1; the D gene is possibly TRBD2 (5 bases). Germline assignment: CDR1 LGHDT and CDR2 YNNKEL (reference sequence). V gave up 8 bases and J gave up 4 bases, with 18 bases separating them. CDR3 length: 15 amino acids. CDR3 region: CASCRPRTGYNEQFF. DNA for the CDR3: TGTGCCAGCTGCCGTCCTCGGACTGGGTACAATGAGCAGTTCTTC.

The chain links TRBV12-3 or TRBV12-4 to TRBJ2-3; 8 bases line up with TRBD2. The CDR3 loop spans 16 amino acids. The junction had 12 bases not matched to a gene; V was cut back by 6 bases and J by 4 bases. CDR3: CASSQPGLGFADTQYF. In DNA form, the CDR3 reads TGTGCCAGCAGCCAACCGGGACTAGGTTTTGCAGATACGCAGTATTTT.

This chain links TRBV29-1 with TRBJ2-3, with D possibly matching TRBD2 (6 bases). The CDR3 length is 14 residues. V was cut by 7 bases and J by 0 bases, with 14 bases left in between. The V gene's germline CDR1 is SQVTM and CDR2 ANQGSEA. CDR3 in amino acids: CSGGDFSSTDTQYF. CDR3 nucleotide sequence: TGCAGCGGGGGGGACTTCTCTAGCACAGATACGCAGTATTTT.

This clonotype was detected only a few times. This sequence joins TRBV7-9 and TRBJ1-5; 7 positions agree with TRBD1. V lost 8 bases, J lost 2 bases, and 3 bases stayed unmatched. The CDR3 has 13 residues. Germline V gene data show CDR1 as SEHNR and CDR2 as FQNEAQ (reference sequence). This CDR3 is CASSGQGNQPQHF. As DNA, the CDR3 is TGTGCCAGCTCTGGACAGGGCAATCAGCCCCAGCATTTT.